The entry that follows covers one T cell receptor beta chain sequence. Antigen specificity is unknown. The length of the CDR3 is 16 residues. V was clipped by 3 bases and J by 0 bases; unmatched bases: 3. The germline gives CDR1 MDHEN, CDR2 SYDVKM. Sequencing was performed with immunoSEQ multiplex PCR; in TCRdb, only in-frame clones are kept and a portion is missing. The sample has approximately 88,000 clones, about nine tenths seen once. The data belong to a study of T cell responses to AZD1222 COVID-19 vaccine. Study-wide results and caveats: After two AZD1222 doses, spike-specific TCR breadth and depth rose versus day 0. Repertoire collection took place solely once the T cell response had peaked.

The gene calls are TRBV28 and TRBJ2-2; 8 nucleotides agree with TRBD2. The source material was peripheral blood, sampled 28 days after the second AZD1222 dose. The TCR originated in an adult who received the AZD1222 COVID-19 vaccine. The CDR3 region has the DNA TGTGCCAGCAGTTTTGGACTAGCTGCGAACACCGGGGAGCTGTTTTTT. Its protein product is CASSFGLAANTGELFF.